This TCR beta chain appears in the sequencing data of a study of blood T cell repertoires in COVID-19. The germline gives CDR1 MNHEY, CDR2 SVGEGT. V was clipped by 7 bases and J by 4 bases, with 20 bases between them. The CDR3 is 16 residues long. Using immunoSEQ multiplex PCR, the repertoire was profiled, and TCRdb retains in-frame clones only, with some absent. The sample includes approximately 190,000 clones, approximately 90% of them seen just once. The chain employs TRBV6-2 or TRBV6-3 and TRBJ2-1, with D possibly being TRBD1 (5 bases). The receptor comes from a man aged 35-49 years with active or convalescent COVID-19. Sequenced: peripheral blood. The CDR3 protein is CASTPLGVSGYNEQFF. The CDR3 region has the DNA TGTGCCAGCACCCCATTAGGGGTTTCGGGTTACAATGAGCAGTTCTTC.